This T cell receptor beta chain appears in the sequencing data of a study of blood T cells in healthy people across ages. The second PCR ran about 6 to 11 cycles with a sample-barcoded 5' primer and J-beta primers. TCRdb ran MiXCR on the 5' RACE reads and lists one entry per CDR3 protein. Of 850,000 to 1,000,000 distinct CDR3 sequences detected, about 48% appear once; the ten largest clones hold around 15%. The CDR3 extends over 15 amino acids. Germline CDR1 reads LGHNA; CDR2 reads YSLEER. Trimming removed 0 bases at V and 4 bases at J, with 12 bases between. Source material: blood. This TCR was recovered from a man aged 25-40 years in good health. V gene TRBV4-3 combines with J gene TRBJ1-2; D not certain. The CDR3 nucleotides read TGCGCCAGCAGCCAAGATCCGGGCAGACCCTATGGCTACACCTTC. This translates into CASSQDPGRPYGYTF.